Listed below are T cell receptor beta chains from one sample, sequenced in a study of blood T cell repertoires in COVID-19. Assay used: immunoSEQ multiplex PCR; TCRdb lists only in-frame clones, some missing. This repertoire shows 150,000 to 200,000 clones, about 80% found once; its top ten account for roughly 6.4%. The sequenced material came from peripheral blood. These receptor sequences come from a woman in her thirties or forties with COVID-19, enrolled during active disease. Both conserved end residues are part of each CDR3. D genes are given only for firm matches. Not every row has a clone size; where given, it reads once, few, many or a size class.

>-|TRBJ2-7|-|TRBV5-1
TGCGCCAGCAGCTTGGTGGGAACAGGGCACCTCTCCTACGAGCAGTACTTC
CASSLVGTGHLSYEQYF
>-|TRBJ2-2|TRBD2|TRBV5-1
TGCGCCAGCAGCTTGGTGTCTAGCGGGAGAGGGTCCGGGGAGCTGTTTTTT
CASSLVSSGRGSGELFF
>-|TRBJ2-3|TRBD2|TRBV28
TGTGCCAGCAGATTAGCGGGGGGGCCGGATACGCAGTATTTT
CASRLAGGPDTQYF
>few|TRBJ1-1|-|TRBV5-1
TGCGCCAGCAGCGTAATTGATGGCATCACTGAAGCTTTCTTT
CASSVIDGITEAFF
>-|TRBJ2-2|-|TRBV6-5
TGTGCCAGCACCCTATCGAACACCGGGGAGCTGTTTTTT
CASTLSNTGELFF
>many|TRBJ2-3|-|TRBV13
TGTGCCAGCAGCTTAAAGTCGGGGTTCACAGATACGCAGTATTTT
CASSLKSGFTDTQYF
>once|TRBJ1-6|-|TRBV11-2
TGTGCCAGCAGCTTAGATCCCCTTTCACCCCTCCACTTT
CASSLDPLSPLHF
>few|TRBJ2-7|-|TRBV7-9
TGTGCCAGCAGCTTACCCCAGGGGAAGCAGTACTTC
CASSLPQGKQYF
>-|TRBJ2-1|TRBD2|TRBV25-1
TGTGCCAGCAGTGAACTCCATAGCGGGAGTCACAATGAGCAGTTCTTC
CASSELHSGSHNEQFF
>once|TRBJ1-1|-|TRBV4-1
TGCGCCAGCAGCCAAGAGCCGGGTACGACTGAAGCTTTCTTT
CASSQEPGTTEAFF
>-|TRBJ2-7|TRBD1|TRBV7-6
TGTGCCAGCAGCTCTCGACCCGGGACAGGGGGCGGCGAGCAGTACTTC
CASSSRPGTGGGEQYF
>-|TRBJ2-5|-|TRBV9
TGTGCCAGCAGCGTAGGCTCAGCGGGTCAAGAGACCCAGTACTTC
CASSVGSAGQETQYF
>-|TRBJ2-7|TRBD2|TRBV4-1
TGCGCCAGCAGCCAAGAGACTAGCGGAGGGCTCTTATTC
CASSQETSGGLLF
>few|TRBJ1-5|TRBD1|TRBV19
TGTGCCAGTACCCCGGCCCGACAGGGGACAACCATTAGCAATCAGCCCCAGCATTTT
CASTPARQGTTISNQPQHF
>few|TRBJ1-1|-|TRBV6-5
TGTGCCAGCATCACTCGAGGGCACACTGAAGCTTTCTTT
CASITRGHTEAFF
>-|TRBJ1-3|TRBD1|TRBV12-5
TGTGCTAGTGGTTTGGCACGACAGGGGGCGCGAAACACCATATATTTT
CASGLARQGARNTIYF
>few|TRBJ2-2|TRBD1|TRBV7-8
TGTGCCAGCAGCTTGGGGACAGGGAGGAACACCGGGGAGCTGTTTTTT
CASSLGTGRNTGELFF
>few|TRBJ1-6|TRBD1|TRBV3-1/TRBV3-2
TGTGCCAGCAGGGACAGGGGCGGTCCACCCCTCCACTTT
CASRDRGGPPLHF
>once|TRBJ2-1|TRBD2|TRBV9
TGTGCCAGCAGCGTTGAAGGCGGGAGGACAACAACCTACAATGAGCAGTTCTTC
CASSVEGGRTTTYNEQFF
>-|TRBJ2-1|TRBD2|TRBV5-6
TGTGCCAGCAAGACGACTAGCGGGGACTACAATGAGCAGTTCTTC
CASKTTSGDYNEQFF
>-|TRBJ2-2|TRBD2|TRBV6-5
TGTGCCAGCATGGCTAGCGGGAGAGGGCTGTTTTTT
CASMASGRGLFF
>once|TRBJ1-2|-|TRBV25-1
TGTGCCAGCAGCATAGGGAGTATCTATGGCTACACCTTC
CASSIGSIYGYTF
>-|TRBJ2-3|-|TRBV27
TGTGCCAGTGGATCGGACTGGACGACGAACACAGATACGCAGTATTTT
CASGSDWTTNTDTQYF
>-|TRBJ1-5|-|TRBV2
TGTGCCACCGGGATTTATAGCAATCAGCCCCAGCATTTT
CATGIYSNQPQHF
>-|TRBJ2-7|TRBD2|TRBV7-9
TGTGCCAGCATGGGACTAGCGGGAAACGAGCAGTACTTC
CASMGLAGNEQYF
>-|TRBJ2-3|-|TRBV7-9
TGTGCCAGCAGCGGGCGAAACACAGATACGCAGTATTTT
CASSGRNTDTQYF
>-|TRBJ1-5|-|TRBV2
TGTGCCAGCAGTGAAATGAGGGAGGGCAATCAGCCCCAGCATTTT
CASSEMREGNQPQHF
>once|TRBJ2-2|-|TRBV7-9
TGTGCCAGCAGAGCGACGACTAGCACCGGGGAGCTGTTTTTT
CASRATTSTGELFF
>-|TRBJ2-1|TRBD1|TRBV9
TGTGCCAGCAGCGTAGGGGACAGTGGGACCTACAATGAGCAGTTCTTC
CASSVGDSGTYNEQFF
>many|TRBJ2-5|TRBD2|TRBV28
TGTGCCAGCAGTCGACAAACCGCGGGAGGGGAGACCCAGTACTTC
CASSRQTAGGETQYF
>-|TRBJ1-5|-|TRBV6-6
TGTGCCAGCAGCCTAAGGGACATATATCAGCCCCAGCATTTT
CASSLRDIYQPQHF
>-|TRBJ1-6|-|TRBV6-1
TGTGCCAGCAGTGAATTTGCGGTTCCCTATAATTCACCCCTCCACTTT
CASSEFAVPYNSPLHF
>-|TRBJ2-1|TRBD2|TRBV2
TGTGCCAGCAGTGAAGGACTAGCGGGGGGATTAAATGAGCAGTTCTTC
CASSEGLAGGLNEQFF
>-|TRBJ2-3|TRBD2|TRBV10-3
TGTGCCATCAGTGAGTCGAGTCCTAGCGGGGGACTAAATACGCAGTATTTT
CAISESSPSGGLNTQYF
>-|TRBJ2-1|TRBD1|TRBV11-2
TGTGCCAGCAGCTTCACGGTTACAGGGGGGAATGAGCAGTTCTTC
CASSFTVTGGNEQFF
>-|TRBJ1-2|TRBD1|TRBV5-4
TGTGCCAGCAGCTTCGGGACAGGGGGCGGCTACACCTTC
CASSFGTGGGYTF
>-|TRBJ2-7|TRBD2|TRBV27
TGTGCCAGCGCAAACCAAGGACTAGCGGGGTACGAGCAGTACTTC
CASANQGLAGYEQYF
>-|TRBJ2-5|-|TRBV28
TGTGCCAGCAGAATACCTCAGGGGCCCAGGCAGTACTTC
CASRIPQGPRQYF
>-|TRBJ2-2|-|TRBV9
TGTGCCAGCAGCGTTTTAGCGAACACCGGGGAGCTGTTTTTT
CASSVLANTGELFF
>-|TRBJ2-5|-|TRBV18
TGTGCCAGCTCACGTGTAGGAGGGGAGACCCAGTACTTC
CASSRVGGETQYF
>-|TRBJ2-5|-|TRBV6-1
TGTGCCAGCAGTGACCGCCTGCCCGGGACCCAGTACTTC
CASSDRLPGTQYF
>-|TRBJ2-4|-|TRBV28
TGTGCCAGCAGCGAAACTAGGTGGAACATTCAGTACTTC
CASSETRWNIQYF
>few|TRBJ2-2|TRBD1|TRBV19
TGTGCCAGTAGTCTATCCACAGGGGTAGGGGAGCTGTTTTTT
CASSLSTGVGELFF
>-|TRBJ2-1|-|TRBV6-5
TGTGCCAGCATGGGGGCGGGGGACCGCAATGAGCAGTTCTTC
CASMGAGDRNEQFF
>-|TRBJ2-7|-|TRBV28
TGTGCCAGCAGCCCTACCGGGACTCATACCTACGAGCAGTACTTC
CASSPTGTHTYEQYF